A single sample gave rise to the 27 T cell receptor beta chains below, sequenced in a study of blood T cell repertoires in COVID-19. Assay: immunoSEQ multiplex PCR; the TCRdb copy retains only in-frame clones and omits some. The sample lists 200,000 to 300,000 clones, 70% to 90% occurring once. Specimen: peripheral blood. The origin of the receptors is a woman in her 30s with acute or convalescent COVID-19.

This chain links TRBV12-3 or TRBV12-4 with TRBJ1-2, with unresolved D. This CDR3 is 12 amino acids long. Trimming took 6 bases from V and 8 from J, leaving 13 bases between them. The DNA for the CDR3 is TGTGCCAGCAGCACTCGGACGGGGGGCTACACCTTC. Translated: CASSTRTGGYTF.

V usage is TRBV9 and J usage is TRBJ1-1; unclear D gene. This CDR3 has 14 residues. Germline V gene data show CDR1 as SGDLS and CDR2 as YYNGEE. The V end was cut by 1 base, the J end by 3 bases, with 10 bases between. DNA of the CDR3: TGTGCCAGCAGCGTATCCGGGGTGTACACTGAAGCTTTCTTT. It specifies CASSVSGVYTEAFF.

CDR3 protein: CAISDPDSIAGNTIYF. CDR3 bases: TGTGCCATCAGTGACCCGGACAGCATTGCTGGAAACACCATATATTTT. The rearrangement links TRBV10-3 to TRBJ1-3, with a possible D match to TRBD1 (6 bases). V lost 3 bases and J 2 bases, leaving 14 bases between the germline ends. The length of the CDR3 is 16 residues. The V gene's germline CDR1 is ENHRY and CDR2 SYGVKD.

V is TRBV4-1 and J is TRBJ2-2; perhaps TRBD1 as D (6 bases). The CDR3 has 16 amino acids. Trimming took off 2 bases at V and 3 bases at J, with 13 bases between the two ends. Per the germline V gene, CDR1 is MGHRA and CDR2 is YSYEKL. CDR3 in amino acids: CASSQTQGSHTGELFF. The CDR3 DNA sequence: TGCGCCAGCAGCCAAACGCAGGGGTCCCACACCGGGGAGCTGTTTTTT.

Only one count was recorded for this clone. V gene TRBV7-4 combines with J gene TRBJ2-3, with D maybe TRBD2 (6 bases). Between the trimmed V and J ends, which lost 5 bases and 0 bases, there was a span of 21 bases. The CDR3 has 18 residues. CDR1 SGHVT and CDR2 SQSDAQ come from the germline V gene. The CDR3 reads CASSAPGGSGHSTDTQYF. For the CDR3, the DNA is TGTGCCAGCAGCGCCCCCGGCGGTAGCGGACATAGCACAGATACGCAGTATTTT.

This chain connects TRBV27 to TRBJ2-7; tentative D call: TRBD1 (6 bases). Trimming took 3 bases from V and 3 from J, leaving 15 bases between them. Per the germline V gene, CDR1 is MNHEY and CDR2 is SMNVEV (reference sequence). The CDR3 loop spans 15 amino acids. The CDR3 is CASSLGQGIFYEQYF. The DNA of the CDR3 is TGTGCCAGCAGTTTGGGCCAGGGGATTTTCTACGAGCAGTACTTC.

This chain joins TRBV5-1 and TRBJ1-1; D not resolved. V gave up 0 bases and J gave up 4 bases, with 7 bases separating them. Germline CDR1 is SGHRS and CDR2 is YFSETQ. The CDR3 has 13 residues. DNA of the CDR3: TGCGCCAGCAGCTTGGACCCGGGCACTGAAGCTTTCTTT. Translated, it gives CASSLDPGTEAFF.

The chain uses TRBV6-5 and TRBJ2-7, with unresolved D. The CDR3 runs 11 residues. The germline V gene encodes CDR1 MNHEY and CDR2 SVGAGI. The germline V and J ends were trimmed by 5 bases and 3 bases, with 5 bases remaining between them. The CDR3 protein is CASSPLYEQYF. CDR3 in DNA: TGTGCCAGCAGTCCTCTCTACGAGCAGTACTTC.

The J gene is TRBJ1-2, the V gene TRBV2; 9 bases line up with TRBD1. With 4 bases clipped from V and 7 bases from J, the junction kept 10 bases outside the gene matches. The V gene's germline CDR1 is SNHLY and CDR2 FYNNEI. The CDR3 spans 15 residues. The CDR3 sequence is CASSVRDRDRIGYTF. In DNA form, the CDR3 reads TGTGCCAGCAGTGTTAGGGACAGGGATAGGATTGGCTACACCTTC.

V gene TRBV11-3 combines with J gene TRBJ1-1; 11 bases map to TRBD1. CDR1 and CDR2 (germline): SGHNT, YENEEA. V shed 5 bases and J 5 bases; nucleotides not matched to a gene: 7. This CDR3 region has 15 residues. CDR3 sequence reads: CASSTGQGGGTEAFF. The CDR3 nucleotides are TGTGCCAGCAGCACGGGACAGGGGGGTGGTACTGAAGCTTTCTTT.

The chain is built from TRBV2 and TRBJ1-1; TRBD1 agrees at 7 bases. The CDR3 extends over 15 amino acids. With V trimmed by 4 bases and J by 1 base, 6 bases remained unmatched. Looked up from germline, CDR1 is SNHLY and CDR2 is FYNNEI. CDR3 sequence (DNA): TGTGCCAGCAGTGGACAGGGCGGAACGAACACTGAAGCTTTCTTT. Translating gives CASSGQGGTNTEAFF.

The CDR3 loop reads CASSKGGLDYGYTF. CDR3 in DNA: TGTGCCAGCAGTAAGGGGGGGTTGGACTATGGCTACACCTTC. The J gene is TRBJ1-2, the V gene TRBV2; a possible D gene is TRBD1 (6 bases). The ends were cut back, 5 bases at V and 3 bases at J, with 13 bases in the middle. The CDR3 is 14 residues long. CDR1 is SNHLY and CDR2 is FYNNEI in the germline V gene.

This sequence joins TRBV7-9 and TRBJ2-1, with D possibly matching TRBD1 (6 bases). The CDR3 runs 15 residues. Germline assignment: CDR1 SEHNR and CDR2 FQNEAQ (reference sequence). V was shortened by 2 bases and J by 2 bases, with 10 bases between the two germline ends. CDR3: CASSLWGRTYNEQFF. The CDR3 coding sequence is TGTGCCAGCAGCTTATGGGGGCGAACCTACAATGAGCAGTTCTTC. Full variable domain (outside the CDR3, taken from reference TRBV7-9 and TRBJ2-1): DTGVSQNPRHKITKRGQNVTFRCDPISEHNRLYWYRQTLGQGPEFLTYFQNEAQLEKSRLLSDRFSAERPKGSFSTLEIQRTEQGDSAMYLCASSLWGRTYNEQFFGPGTRLTVL.

This clone has a single count. The CDR3 reads CASSPVGRGTDRNTEAFF. CDR3 coding DNA: TGTGCCAGCTCACCTGTGGGGCGGGGGACGGATAGGAACACTGAAGCTTTCTTT. This rearrangement joins TRBV18 to TRBJ1-1; TRBD1 might be the D (5 bases). The CDR3 contains 18 residues. CDR1 KGHSH and CDR2 LQKENI come from the germline V gene. Trimming removed 3 bases from V and 1 base from J, with 21 bases in between.

The rearrangement links TRBV27 to TRBJ2-5, with D maybe TRBD1 (5 bases). Germline CDR1 and CDR2: MNHEY and SMNVEV (reference sequence). CDR3 size: 16 residues. The V and J ends lost 6 bases and 0 bases respectively, with 17 bases between them. The CDR3 loop reads CASSHRRRGNQETQYF. CDR3 DNA sequence: TGTGCCAGCAGCCATAGAAGAAGGGGAAACCAAGAGACCCAGTACTTC.

V and J are TRBV5-1 and TRBJ2-1; 7 nucleotides agree with TRBD2. The length of the CDR3 is 15 residues. Germline V gene data show CDR1 as SGHRS and CDR2 as YFSETQ. After removal of 4 bases from V and 2 bases from J, the junction contained 6 bases not matched to a gene. The CDR3 region is CASSRELAAYNEQFF. CDR3 bases: TGCGCCAGCAGCAGGGAGCTAGCGGCCTACAATGAGCAGTTCTTC.

V usage is TRBV5-5 and J usage is TRBJ2-3; 7 nucleotides match TRBD2. CDR1 SGHKS and CDR2 YYEKEE come from the germline V gene (reference sequence). J lost 3 bases, V lost 4 bases, and 11 bases had no gene match. The CDR3 runs 16 residues. As DNA, the CDR3 is TGTGCCAGCAGCGGAACAGCGGGGCGACGTACAGATACGCAGTATTTT. Amino acids: CASSGTAGRRTDTQYF. Filled out from reference TRBV5-5 and TRBJ2-3, the complete variable domain reads DAGVTQSPTHLIKTRGQQVTLRCSPISGHKSVSWYQQVLGQGPQFIFQYYEKEERGRGNFPDRFSARQFPNYSSELNVNALLLGDSALYLCASSGTAGRRTDTQYFGPGTRLTVL.

The chain uses TRBV4-2 and TRBJ2-7, with a possible D match to TRBD2 (5 bases). The V gene lost 4 bases and the J gene lost 0 bases, with 16 bases spanning the gap. The CDR3 extends over 16 amino acids. Per germline, CDR1 LGHNA and CDR2 YNFKEQ. The CDR3 sequence: CASSPGYGMTSYEQYF. The DNA for the CDR3 is TGTGCCAGCAGCCCGGGATACGGGATGACCTCCTACGAGCAGTACTTC.

This chain connects TRBV13 to TRBJ2-3; 8 bases line up with TRBD1. This CDR3 region has 15 residues. The germline CDR1 and CDR2 sequences are PRHDT and FYEKMQ (reference sequence). The ends lost 4 bases at V and 5 bases at J; junction bases unmatched: 8. DNA for the CDR3: TGTGCCAGCAGCTCGGGACAGGAAAGCGAAGATACGCAGTATTTT. Translation: CASSSGQESEDTQYF.

The chain couples TRBV19 to TRBJ1-5; D is unresolved. The V end was cut by 5 bases, the J end by 3 bases, with 11 bases between. The CDR3 is 14 amino acids. CDR1 is LNHDA and CDR2 is SQIVND in the germline V gene (reference sequence). CDR3 loop: CASSVTASNQPQHF. CDR3 coding DNA: TGTGCCAGTAGTGTAACAGCTTCCAATCAGCCCCAGCATTTT.

This clone showed up just a few times. The CDR3 DNA follows: TGTGCCAGTAACGTGGACAGGGGGCCTCCGCAGAACACTGAAGCTTTCTTT. It encodes CASNVDRGPPQNTEAFF. V usage is TRBV19 and J usage is TRBJ1-1; TRBD1 matches at 11 bases. Germline CDR1 LNHDA, CDR2 SQIVND (reference sequence). The junction had 11 bases not matched to a gene; V was cut back by 7 bases and J by 1 base. This CDR3 region has 17 residues. The variable domain in full, with the rest retrieved from reference TRBV19 and TRBJ1-1, is DGGITQSPKYLFRKEGQNVTLSCEQNLNHDAMYWYRQDPGQGLRLIYYSQIVNDFQKGDIAEGYSVSREKKESFPLTVTSAQKNPTAFYLCASNVDRGPPQNTEAFFGQGTRLTVV.

V is TRBV27 and J is TRBJ1-1, with 7 bases that match TRBD1. The V gene's germline CDR1 is MNHEY and CDR2 SMNVEV (reference sequence). V trimming: 0 bases; J trimming: 0 bases; junction bases outside the gene matches: 4. The CDR3 runs to 16 residues. In DNA, the CDR3 is TGTGCCAGCAGTTTATCAACCAGGGGGTTGAACACTGAAGCTTTCTTT. Translated, it gives CASSLSTRGLNTEAFF.

This chain uses TRBV7-7 with TRBJ2-2; 9 positions match TRBD2. Germline values: CDR1 SSHAT, CDR2 FNYEAQ (reference sequence). V was pared by 5 bases and J by 2 bases, with 9 bases of the junction left unmatched. CDR3 length: 17 amino acids. CDR3: CASSPQGLAPNTGELFF. CDR3 coding DNA: TGTGCCAGCAGCCCCCAAGGACTAGCGCCAAACACCGGGGAGCTGTTTTTT.

The chain has TRBV5-4 and TRBJ2-1; possibly TRBD2 for D (5 bases). The length of the CDR3 is 18 residues. Germline V gene data show CDR1 as SGHNT and CDR2 as YYREEE (reference sequence). V dropped 0 bases and J dropped 0 bases, with 16 bases sitting between them. CDR3 bases: TGTGCCAGCAGCTTGGATCCTACTAGGCGGAGCTCCTACAATGAGCAGTTCTTC. Amino acid sequence: CASSLDPTRRSSYNEQFF.

V gene TRBV28 combines with J gene TRBJ1-2, with D possibly TRBD1 on 6 matching bases. Looked up from germline, CDR1 is MDHEN and CDR2 is SYDVKM. V was clipped by 9 bases and J by 7 bases, with 15 bases between them. The CDR3 loop spans 12 amino acids. CDR3 bases: TGTGCCAGTAGGGGGGGTACGGGTGGCTACACCTTC. Protein sequence: CASRGGTGGYTF.

The genes are TRBV27 and TRBJ1-3; D is unresolved. The germline V and J ends were trimmed by 6 bases and 0 bases, with 6 bases remaining between them. The CDR3 spans 13 residues. From germline, CDR1 is MNHEY and CDR2 SMNVEV (reference sequence). CDR3 bases: TGTGCCAGCAGAGACACCTCTGGAAACACCATATATTTT. Its translation is CASRDTSGNTIYF.

V gene TRBV19 combines with J gene TRBJ1-5; D unresolved. CDR3 length equals 14 residues. Germline CDR1 and CDR2: LNHDA and SQIVND (reference sequence). Between the trimmed V and J ends, which lost 5 bases and 5 bases, there was a span of 13 bases. As DNA, the CDR3 is TGTGCCAGTAGTTATTTAGGCAGGTATCAGCCCCAGCATTTT. Its translation is CASSYLGRYQPQHF.